This T cell receptor (beta chain) was sequenced for a study of shared clonotypes between healthy human individuals. Overall study findings and caveats: A reduction in generation probabilities was seen for non-shared clonotypes relative to those shared by all four donors.

As to this clone: Its specificity is unknown.

Per the germline V gene, CDR1 is WSHSY and CDR2 is SAAADI. Trimming left V 8 bases short and J 3 bases short, with 14 bases between. The length of the CDR3 is 13 residues. At a deep level, the assay was run. How the authors handled the data: Filtering differed because ImmunoSEQ produced junction-only sequences that carried no quality scores. This table comes from immunoSEQ multiplex PCR, and its TCRdb copy is limited to in-frame clones, with some not included. V, J and clone size reflect that table, while D and trimming were determined from the DNA. The data hold roughly 1,800,000 clones, with 85% to 95% observed a single time. It was CD45RO-negative cells, positively selected for CCR7, that made up naive CD8 cells, with terminally differentiated effector memory CD45RA+ cells excluded.

The chain recombines TRBV10-2 with TRBJ2-7; D remains ambiguous. The sample comprised naive CD8+ T cells sorted from blood. This TCR came from a man between 18 and 35 years old in good health. CDR3 amino acids: CASAPTPDYEQYF. As DNA, the CDR3 is TGCGCCAGCGCTCCTACGCCCGACTACGAGCAGTACTTC.